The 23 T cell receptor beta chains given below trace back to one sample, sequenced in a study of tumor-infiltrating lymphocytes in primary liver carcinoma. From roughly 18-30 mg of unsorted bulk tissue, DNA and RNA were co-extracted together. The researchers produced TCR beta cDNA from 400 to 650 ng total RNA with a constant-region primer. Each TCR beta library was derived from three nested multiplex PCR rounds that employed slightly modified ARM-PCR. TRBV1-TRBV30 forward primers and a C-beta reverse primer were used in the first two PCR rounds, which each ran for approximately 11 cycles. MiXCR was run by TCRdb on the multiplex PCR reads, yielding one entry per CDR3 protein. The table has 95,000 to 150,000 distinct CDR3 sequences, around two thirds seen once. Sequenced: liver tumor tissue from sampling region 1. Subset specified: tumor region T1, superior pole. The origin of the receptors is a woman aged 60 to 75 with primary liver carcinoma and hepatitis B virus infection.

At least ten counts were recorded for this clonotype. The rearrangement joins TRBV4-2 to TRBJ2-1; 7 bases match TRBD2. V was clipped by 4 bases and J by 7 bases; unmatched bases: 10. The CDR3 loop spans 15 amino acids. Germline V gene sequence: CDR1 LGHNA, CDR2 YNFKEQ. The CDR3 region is CASSPRGGRGNEQFF. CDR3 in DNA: TGTGCCAGCAGCCCTAGGGGCGGGAGAGGGAATGAGCAGTTCTTC.

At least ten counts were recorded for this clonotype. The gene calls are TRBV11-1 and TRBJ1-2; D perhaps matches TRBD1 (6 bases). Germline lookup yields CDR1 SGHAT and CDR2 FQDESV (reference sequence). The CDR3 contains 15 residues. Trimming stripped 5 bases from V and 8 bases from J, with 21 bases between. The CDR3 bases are TGTGCCAGCAGCGATCGACAGGACCCCCTGGGAGGCTACACCTTC. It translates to CASSDRQDPLGGYTF.

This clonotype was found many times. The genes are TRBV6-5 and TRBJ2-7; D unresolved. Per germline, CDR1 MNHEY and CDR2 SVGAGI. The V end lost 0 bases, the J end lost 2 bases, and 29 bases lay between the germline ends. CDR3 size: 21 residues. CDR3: CASSYSIFTLPRYGGTYEQYF. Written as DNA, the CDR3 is TGTGCCAGCAGTTACTCGATCTTTACTTTACCCCGATATGGCGGCACCTACGAGCAGTACTTC.

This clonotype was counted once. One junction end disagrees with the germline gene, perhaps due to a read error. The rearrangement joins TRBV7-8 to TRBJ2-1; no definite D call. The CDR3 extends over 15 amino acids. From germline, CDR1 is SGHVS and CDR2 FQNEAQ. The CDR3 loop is CASNLGFQRPNEQFF. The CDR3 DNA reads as TGTGCCAGCAACTTAGGTTTCCAGAGGCCCAATGAGCAGTTCTTC.

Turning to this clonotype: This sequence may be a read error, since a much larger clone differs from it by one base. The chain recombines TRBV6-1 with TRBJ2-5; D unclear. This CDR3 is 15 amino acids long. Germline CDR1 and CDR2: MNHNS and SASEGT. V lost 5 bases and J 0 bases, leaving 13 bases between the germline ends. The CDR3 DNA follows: TGTGCCAGCAGTTCAGATATCAGGTACCAAGAGACCCAGTACTTC. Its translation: CASSSDIRYQETQYF.

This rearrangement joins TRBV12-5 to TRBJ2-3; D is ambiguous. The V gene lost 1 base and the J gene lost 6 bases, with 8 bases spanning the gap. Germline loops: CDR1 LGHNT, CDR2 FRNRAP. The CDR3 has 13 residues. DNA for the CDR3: TGTGCTAGTGGTTTGGCTCCTTTTGATACGCAGTATTTT. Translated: CASGLAPFDTQYF.

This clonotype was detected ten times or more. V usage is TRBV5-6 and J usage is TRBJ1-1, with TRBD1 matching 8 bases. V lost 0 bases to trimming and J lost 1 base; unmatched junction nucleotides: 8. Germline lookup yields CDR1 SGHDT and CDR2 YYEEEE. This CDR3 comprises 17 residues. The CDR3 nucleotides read TGTGCCAGCAGCTTGGCCACAGGACAGGGCTGGAACACTGAAGCTTTCTTT. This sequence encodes CASSLATGQGWNTEAFF.

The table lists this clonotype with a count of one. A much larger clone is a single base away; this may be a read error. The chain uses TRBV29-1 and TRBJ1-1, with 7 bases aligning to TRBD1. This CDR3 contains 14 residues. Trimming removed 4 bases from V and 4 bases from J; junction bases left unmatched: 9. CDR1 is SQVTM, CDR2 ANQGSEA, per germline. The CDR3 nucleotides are TGCAGCGTTGTGAGGGGGCAGCTGAGCACTGAAGCTTTCTTT. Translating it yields CSVVRGQLSTEAFF.

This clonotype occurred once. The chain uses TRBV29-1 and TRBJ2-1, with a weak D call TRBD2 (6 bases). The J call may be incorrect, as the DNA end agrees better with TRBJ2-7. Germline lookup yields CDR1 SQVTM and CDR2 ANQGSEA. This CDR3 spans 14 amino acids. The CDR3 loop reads CSAAGQGRPDEQYF. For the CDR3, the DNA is TGCAGCGCTGCGGGGCAGGGTAGACCCGATGAGCAGTACTTC.

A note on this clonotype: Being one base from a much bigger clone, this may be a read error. Here the CDR3 reads CNVGASGYEQYF. DNA for the CDR3: TGCAACGTTGGGGCTAGCGGTTATGAGCAGTACTTC. This chain links TRBV29-1 with TRBJ2-7, with 7 bases that match TRBD2. The germline V gene encodes CDR1 SQVTM and CDR2 ANQGSEA. CDR3 size: 12 residues.

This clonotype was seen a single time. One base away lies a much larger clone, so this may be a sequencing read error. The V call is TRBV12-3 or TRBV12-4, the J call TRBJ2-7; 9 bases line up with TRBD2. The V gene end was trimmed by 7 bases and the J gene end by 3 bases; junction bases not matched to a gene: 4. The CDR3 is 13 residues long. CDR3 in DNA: TGTGCCAGCAATCGTAGCGGGGGCTACGAGCAGTACTTC. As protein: CASNRSGGYEQYF.

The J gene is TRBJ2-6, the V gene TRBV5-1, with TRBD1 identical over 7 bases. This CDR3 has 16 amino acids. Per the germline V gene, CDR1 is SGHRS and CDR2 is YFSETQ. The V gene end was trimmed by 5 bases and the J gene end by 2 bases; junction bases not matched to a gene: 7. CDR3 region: CASSPDGTAGANVLTF. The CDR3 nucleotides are TGCGCCAGCAGTCCGGATGGGACAGCTGGGGCCAACGTCCTGACTTTC.

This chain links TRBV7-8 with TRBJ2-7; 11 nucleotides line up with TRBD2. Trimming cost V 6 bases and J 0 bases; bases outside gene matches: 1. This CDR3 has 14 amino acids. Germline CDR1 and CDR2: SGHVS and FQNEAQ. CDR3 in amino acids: CASRTSGVSYEQYF. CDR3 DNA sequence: TGTGCCAGCAGGACTAGCGGGGTCTCCTACGAGCAGTACTTC.

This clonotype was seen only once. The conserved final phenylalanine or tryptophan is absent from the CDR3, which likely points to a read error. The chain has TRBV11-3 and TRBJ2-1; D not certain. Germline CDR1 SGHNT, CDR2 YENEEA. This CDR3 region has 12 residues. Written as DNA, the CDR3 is TGTGCCAGCAGCTTAGGGCCCGATGATCAGTTCTCC. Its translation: CASSLGPDDQFS.

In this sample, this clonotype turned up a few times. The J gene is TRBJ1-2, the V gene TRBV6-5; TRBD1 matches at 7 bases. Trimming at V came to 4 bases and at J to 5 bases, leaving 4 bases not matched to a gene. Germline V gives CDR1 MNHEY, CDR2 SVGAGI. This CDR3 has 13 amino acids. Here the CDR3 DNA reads TGTGCCAGCAGTTCCGACAGGGTTTATGGCTACACCTTC. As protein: CASSSDRVYGYTF.

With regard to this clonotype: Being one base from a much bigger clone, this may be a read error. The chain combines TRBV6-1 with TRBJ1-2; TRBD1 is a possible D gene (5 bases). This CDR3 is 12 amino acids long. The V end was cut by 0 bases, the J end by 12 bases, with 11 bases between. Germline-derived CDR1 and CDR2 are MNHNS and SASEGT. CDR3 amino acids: CASSEAGWGHTF. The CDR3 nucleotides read TGTGCCAGCAGTGAAGCGGGCTGGGGCCACACCTTC.

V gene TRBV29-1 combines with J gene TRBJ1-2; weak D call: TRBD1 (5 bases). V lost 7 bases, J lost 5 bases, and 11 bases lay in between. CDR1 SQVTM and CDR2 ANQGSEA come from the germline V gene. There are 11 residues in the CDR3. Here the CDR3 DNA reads TGCAGCGCGGGCAGGGCTTATGGCTACACCTTC. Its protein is CSAGRAYGYTF.

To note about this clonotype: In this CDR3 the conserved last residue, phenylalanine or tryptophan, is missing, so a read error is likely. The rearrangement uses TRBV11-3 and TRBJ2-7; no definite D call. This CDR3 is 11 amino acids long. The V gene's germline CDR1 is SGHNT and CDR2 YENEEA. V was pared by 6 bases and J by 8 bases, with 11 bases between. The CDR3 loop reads CASRYTDKQYS. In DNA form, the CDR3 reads TGTGCCAGCAGGTATACCGACAAGCAGTACTCC.

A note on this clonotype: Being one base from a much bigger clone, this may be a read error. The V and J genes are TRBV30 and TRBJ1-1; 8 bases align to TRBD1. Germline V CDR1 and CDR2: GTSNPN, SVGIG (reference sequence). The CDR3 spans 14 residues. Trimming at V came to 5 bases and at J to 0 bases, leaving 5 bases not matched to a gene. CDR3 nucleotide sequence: TGTGCCTGGGGCGAGGGACAGGTGAACACTGAAGCTTTCTTT. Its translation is CAWGEGQVNTEAFF.

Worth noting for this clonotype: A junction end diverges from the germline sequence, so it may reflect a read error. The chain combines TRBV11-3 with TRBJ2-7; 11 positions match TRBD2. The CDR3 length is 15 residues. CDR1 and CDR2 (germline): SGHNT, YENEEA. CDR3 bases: TGCGCCAGCATGCCCTCCGGGACTAGCGGTGGCGAGCAGTACTTC. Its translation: CASMPSGTSGGEQYF.

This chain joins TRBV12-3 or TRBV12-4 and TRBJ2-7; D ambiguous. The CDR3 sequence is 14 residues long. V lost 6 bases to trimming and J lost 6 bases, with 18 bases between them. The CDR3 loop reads CASSHGNSWAEQYF. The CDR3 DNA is TGTGCCAGCAGCCATGGCAACAGTTGGGCCGAGCAGTACTTC.

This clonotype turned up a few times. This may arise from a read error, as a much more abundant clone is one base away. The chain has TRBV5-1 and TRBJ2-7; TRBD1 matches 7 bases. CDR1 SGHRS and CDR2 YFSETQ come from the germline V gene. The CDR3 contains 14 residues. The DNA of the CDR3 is TGCACCAGCAGCTTGGACAGGCTTGACTACGAGCAGTACTTC. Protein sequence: CTSSLDRLDYEQYF. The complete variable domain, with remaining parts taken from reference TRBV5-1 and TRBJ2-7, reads KAGVTQTPRYLIKTRGQQVTLSCSPISGHRSVSWYQQTPGQGLQFLFEYFSETQRNKGNFPGRFSGRQFSNSRSEMNVSTLELGDSALYLCTSSLDRLDYEQYFGPGTRLTVT.

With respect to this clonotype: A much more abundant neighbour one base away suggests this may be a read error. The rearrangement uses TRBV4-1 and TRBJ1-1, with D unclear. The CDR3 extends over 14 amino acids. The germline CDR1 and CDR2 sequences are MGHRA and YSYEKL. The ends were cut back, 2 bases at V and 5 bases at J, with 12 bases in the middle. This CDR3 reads CASSQSTGKTEAFF. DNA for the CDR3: TGCGCCAGCAGCCAATCAACGGGGAAGACTGAAGCTTTCTTT.